The rows below give T cell receptor beta chains drawn from one sample of a study of blood T cell repertoires in COVID-19. TCRdb keeps only in-frame clones here, not all; method: immunoSEQ multiplex PCR. This table has 150,000 to 200,000 clones, over 70% appearing once. Sequenced input: peripheral blood. The receptors come from a woman between 40 and 55 years old with COVID-19, enrolled during active disease. The CDR3 runs from the conserved cysteine through the conserved F or W. Each record gives: J gene, D gene, clone size, V gene, CDR3 DNA, CDR3 protein. The D gene is left open where the match is weak. Only some rows state a clone size, as once, few, many or a class for expanded clones.

TRBJ2-3	.	.	TRBV5-8	TGTGCCAGCAGCTCCCGCGGATTAGCGACGGATACGCAGTATTTT	CASSSRGLATDTQYF
TRBJ2-1	.	.	TRBV5-8	TGTGCCAGCAGCTTTCAGGACTCGTGGGGGGATGAGCAGTTCTTC	CASSFQDSWGDEQFF
TRBJ2-2	TRBD2	.	TRBV5-1	TGCGCCAGCACCCCCGGGACTACCTACTGGGGGGAGCTGTTTTTT	CASTPGTTYWGELFF
TRBJ2-4	TRBD2	.	TRBV18	TGTGCCAGCTCACCTCTCGACGGGGGGGAAAACATTCAGTACTTC	CASSPLDGGENIQYF
TRBJ1-5	.	.	TRBV2	TGTGCCAGCAGTGATGACAGTTATAGCAATCAGCCCCAGCATTTT	CASSDDSYSNQPQHF
TRBJ1-5	TRBD1	many	TRBV14	TGTGCCAGCAGCCTTGGACAGGGGAGCAATCAGCCCCAGCATTTT	CASSLGQGSNQPQHF
TRBJ2-7	TRBD2	.	TRBV7-8	TGTGCCAGCAGCTTGGGACTAGGGGCCCTCTACGAGCAGTACTTC	CASSLGLGALYEQYF
TRBJ1-3	.	.	TRBV11-3	TGTGCCACCTCCCGTCAGCTAGGGGCCCCGAGCACCATATATTTT	CATSRQLGAPSTIYF
TRBJ1-4	TRBD1	.	TRBV4-1	TGCGCCAGCAGCCAAGATCTTGGCAGGGGGCGTAGAAAACTGTTTTTT	CASSQDLGRGRRKLFF
TRBJ1-2	.	once	TRBV11-2	TGTGCCAGCAGCTTAGCAGGGGACCTCAATGGCTACACCTTC	CASSLAGDLNGYTF
TRBJ1-6	.	few	TRBV14	TGTGCCAGCAGCCAAGTACGAGGCAATTCACCCCTCCACTTT	CASSQVRGNSPLHF
TRBJ2-1	TRBD2	.	TRBV20-1	TGCAGTGCTAGAGGGGGGGGAGAGCAGTTCTTC	CSARGGGEQFF
TRBJ1-2	.	.	TRBV6-5	TGTGCCAGCAGTTCCCCGTACGGCTATGGCTACACCTTC	CASSSPYGYGYTF
TRBJ2-5	.	.	TRBV15	TGTGCCACCAGCACCTCAGGTCAAGAGACCCAGTACTTC	CATSTSGQETQYF
TRBJ1-1	.	.	TRBV2	TGTGCCAGCGGTGCAGGGAAGGGCACTGAAGCTTTCTTT	CASGAGKGTEAFF
TRBJ1-5	.	.	TRBV4-2	TGTGCCAGCAGCCAAAAGGTGGGGCCCCTCAATCAGCCCCAGCATTTT	CASSQKVGPLNQPQHF
TRBJ2-3	TRBD2	.	TRBV5-1	TGCGCCACAACGACGACTAGCGGTGACACAGATACGCAGTATTTT	CATTTTSGDTDTQYF
TRBJ2-1	TRBD2	.	TRBV27	TGTGCCAGCAGTTTACTCGTGGCGGGAGGACCCCCGAGCAATGAGCAGTTCTTC	CASSLLVAGGPPSNEQFF
TRBJ2-1	TRBD2	.	TRBV27	TGTGCCAGCAGGTCGATCCCGGGAGGGGTGAGCTCCTACAATGAGCAGTTCTTC	CASRSIPGGVSSYNEQFF
TRBJ2-6	.	.	TRBV7-8	TGTGCCAGCAGCCTCCCTTCAGGAAACCTTCTCTCTGGGGCCAACGTCCTGACTTTC	CASSLPSGNLLSGANVLTF
TRBJ1-4	.	.	TRBV5-1	TGCGCCAGCAGCCTCGGATCGGAGAGCGAAAAACTGTTTTTT	CASSLGSESEKLFF
TRBJ2-5	.	.	TRBV6-6	TGTGCCAGCCTGAGGAGGGGAGAGACCCAGTACTTC	CASLRRGETQYF
TRBJ2-5	.	once	TRBV3-1/TRBV3-2	TGTGCCAGCAGCCAAGTAGTAGCCCCCGCGAGGGAGACCCAGTACTTC	CASSQVVAPARETQYF
TRBJ2-2	TRBD2	.	TRBV18	TGTGCCAGCTCACCCGCTGTCAGCGGGGGGGCATCCGGGGAGCTGTTTTTT	CASSPAVSGGASGELFF
TRBJ2-1	.	.	TRBV19	TGTGCCAGTAGTATCGGCCGGTCGGGGAATGAGCAGTTCTTC	CASSIGRSGNEQFF
TRBJ2-1	.	.	TRBV9	TGTGCCAGCAGCGTCGGGGGAGGAAATGAGCAGTTCTTC	CASSVGGGNEQFF
TRBJ2-7	TRBD1	.	TRBV28	TGTGCCAGCAGTATAACCGGGACAGGGGGTTACGAGCAGTACTTC	CASSITGTGGYEQYF
TRBJ1-1	.	.	TRBV11-2	TGTGCCAGCAGCTCCCACCGGAGCCCGGGCACTGAAGCTTTCTTT	CASSSHRSPGTEAFF
TRBJ1-1	.	.	TRBV10-1	TGCGCCAGCGGGGCCCGGGTGAACACTGAAGCTTTCTTT	CASGARVNTEAFF
TRBJ2-7	TRBD2	.	TRBV5-4	TGTGCCAGCAGCTTAGGCGCTAGCGGAACCTACGAGCAGTACTTC	CASSLGASGTYEQYF
TRBJ2-1	TRBD2	.	TRBV9	TGTGCCAGCAGCTCCTTAGCGGGAGACGTGGTGGATGAGCAGTTCTTC	CASSSLAGDVVDEQFF
TRBJ2-3	TRBD2	.	TRBV6-2/TRBV6-3	TGTGCCAGCAGTTACCCCGGGACTAGCGGCACAGATACGCAGTATTTT	CASSYPGTSGTDTQYF
TRBJ2-7	TRBD2	once	TRBV19	TGTGCCAGTAGTCCGGGTGCGGGAGGGCCTCGCGAGCAGTACTTC	CASSPGAGGPREQYF
TRBJ2-2	TRBD1	.	TRBV2	TGTGCCAGCAGCCCGACAGGGCTCTCCACCGGGGAGCTGTTTTTT	CASSPTGLSTGELFF
TRBJ1-4	.	.	TRBV19	TGTGCCAGTAGTATATACGGGAATGAAAAACTGTTTTTT	CASSIYGNEKLFF
TRBJ2-7	.	.	TRBV20-1	TGCAGTGCCCAGGTCTCCCACGAGCAGTACTTC	CSAQVSHEQYF
TRBJ2-7	TRBD1	.	TRBV5-1	TGCGCCAGCAGCCCAGACAGGGGTTACTCCTACGAGCAGTACTTC	CASSPDRGYSYEQYF
TRBJ1-2	TRBD1	.	TRBV13	TGTGCCAGCAGGGAATCGGGACGCAAGGGGGCCAACTATGGCTACACCTTC	CASRESGRKGANYGYTF
TRBJ2-5	TRBD2	.	TRBV3-1/TRBV3-2	TGTGCCAGCAGCCGGATTTCGGGGGGGGAGACCCAGTACTTC	CASSRISGGETQYF
TRBJ2-1	.	.	TRBV11-2	TGTGCCAGCAGCGACTTCACCTTACCGTTCTTC	CASSDFTLPFF
TRBJ1-3	.	once	TRBV10-3	TGTGCCATCACCGCTGACTTACACTCTGGAAACACCATATATTTT	CAITADLHSGNTIYF
TRBJ2-5	.	.	TRBV2	TGTGCCAGCAGTGAAGAGGAGGGGCCAGGGGAGACCCAGTACTTC	CASSEEEGPGETQYF
TRBJ2-7	.	.	TRBV20-1	TGCAGTGCTACTCGCTCGGGCGAGCAGTACTTC	CSATRSGEQYF
TRBJ2-7	.	.	TRBV11-2	TGTGCCAGCAGCCCCCGGGGGTGGGGGGAGCAGTACTTC	CASSPRGWGEQYF
TRBJ1-1	.	.	TRBV2	TGTGCCAGCAGTGAACGGGGGGCCAACACTGAAGCTTTCTTT	CASSERGANTEAFF
TRBJ2-3	TRBD2	.	TRBV2	TGTGCCAGCAGTTGGACTAGCACCGCAGATACGCAGTATTTT	CASSWTSTADTQYF
TRBJ1-1	TRBD1	once	TRBV2	TGTGCCAGCAGACCCGGACAGGTCCTTGGGGAAGCTTTCTTT	CASRPGQVLGEAFF
TRBJ1-2	.	.	TRBV28	TGTGCCAGCAGGTCTCGGGGGGCGCCTGGCTACACCTTC	CASRSRGAPGYTF
TRBJ2-4	TRBD2	.	TRBV13	TGTGCCAGCAGCTCTCTAGCGGGAGGGCTCAAAAACATTCAGTACTTC	CASSSLAGGLKNIQYF
TRBJ1-5	.	.	TRBV28	TGTGCCAGCAGTACGACAGTCCGTAGCAATCAGCCCCAGCATTTT	CASSTTVRSNQPQHF
TRBJ1-2	TRBD1	once	TRBV6-2/TRBV6-3	TGTGCCAGCAGTAGCCCCGGGACAGGGAACTATGGCTACACCTTC	CASSSPGTGNYGYTF